Described below is a single T cell receptor beta chain sequence and its context. Which antigen it targets is not known. No much larger clonotype is one base removed from it; base qualities were not supplied. A second Seattle source provided samples from volunteer blood donors who had recovered from COVID-19. Whole blood was collected in K2EDTA tubes by collaborating institutions according to the institutions' own protocols. For TCRbeta analysis, collaborator samples were shipped as frozen whole blood, as isolated PBMCs, or as DNA extracted from either sample type. The immunoSEQ Assay, a bias-controlled multiplex PCR, was used to amplify TCRbeta CDR3 regions from genomic DNA. The original pipeline was this. The number of nucleated cells in each sample was estimated by amplification of reference gene primers within the assay. Sequence reads were collapsed and filtered to measure the absolute abundance of every unique TCRbeta CDR3 rearrangement. Productive Simpson clonality was computed per sample as the square root of Simpson's diversity index over productive rearrangements. TCRdb stores this immuneACCESS table with in-frame sequences only. Part of the clones is absent; in the studies checked, under half of the shortfall reflects unresolved V genes, and no reason is known for the rest. V and J calls plus clone size are reproduced from that table; the DNA served to infer D and trimming. For this sample the table gives 150,000 to 200,000 clones, of which around four fifths were detected only once. The ten largest clones add up to under 15% of the sample.

This sample was taken from a study of blood T cell repertoires in COVID-19 (dated by TCRdb to between 2020 and 2021). In terms of the full investigation: Collaborator samples came from the United States, Italy and Spain and covered acute and convalescent phases of COVID-19. The material from the prospective study consisted of cDNA or gDNA derived from T cells, B-cell-depleted T cells, or PBMCs. Subjects who had been exposed to COVID-19, were actively infected with it, or had recovered from it provided the deeply sampled blood TCRbeta repertoires that made up the dataset. A freely available public database, intended as a resource for researchers studying the immune response to SARS-CoV-2, is where the repertoires were released. Samples were obtained from the ongoing ImmuneRACE study (first 160 participants) and from roughly 1,300 subjects provided by 6 global collaborators. Sample metadata almost always included a de-identified subject ID, COVID-19 status, age in years and sex. HLA class I and class II types, where available, came from metadata supplied by the sample provider rather than from assay-based typing. Overall results and qualifications from the work: Clinical and demographic metadata were provided uncurated, with the amount varying by source and participant.

According to the germline V gene, CDR1 reads SNHLY and CDR2 reads FYNNEI. The CDR3 sequence holds 14 residues, the cysteine and phenylalanine included. Of the read, only the CDR3 DNA is kept; its 42 bases are in frame from base 1. At the junction V is shortened by 3 bases and J by 1 base; bases outside the gene matches: 1. The rearranged chain carries TRBV2 and TRBJ2-3; TRBD2 matches 7 bases in the middle. The TCR was taken from a man in his 70s who had recovered from COVID-19. What was sequenced was peripheral blood. The nucleotide sequence is given as TGTGCCAGCAGTGATCTAGCGGGCACAGATACGCAGTATTTT. Translated, this is CASSDLAGTDTQYF.